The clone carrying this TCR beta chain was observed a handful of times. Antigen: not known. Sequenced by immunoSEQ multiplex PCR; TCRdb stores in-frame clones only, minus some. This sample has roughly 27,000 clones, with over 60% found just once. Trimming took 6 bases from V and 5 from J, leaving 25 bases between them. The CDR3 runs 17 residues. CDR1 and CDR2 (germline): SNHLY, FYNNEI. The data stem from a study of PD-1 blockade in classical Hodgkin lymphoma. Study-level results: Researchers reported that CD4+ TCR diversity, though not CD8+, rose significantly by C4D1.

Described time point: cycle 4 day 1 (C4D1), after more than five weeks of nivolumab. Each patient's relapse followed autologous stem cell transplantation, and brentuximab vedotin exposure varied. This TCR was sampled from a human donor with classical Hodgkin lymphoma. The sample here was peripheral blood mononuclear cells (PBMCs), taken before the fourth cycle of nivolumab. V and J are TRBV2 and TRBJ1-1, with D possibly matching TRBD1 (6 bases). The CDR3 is CASSGPLTDSRKTEAFF. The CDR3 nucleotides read TGTGCCAGCAGCGGTCCCCTAACGGACAGCCGCAAAACTGAAGCTTTCTTT.